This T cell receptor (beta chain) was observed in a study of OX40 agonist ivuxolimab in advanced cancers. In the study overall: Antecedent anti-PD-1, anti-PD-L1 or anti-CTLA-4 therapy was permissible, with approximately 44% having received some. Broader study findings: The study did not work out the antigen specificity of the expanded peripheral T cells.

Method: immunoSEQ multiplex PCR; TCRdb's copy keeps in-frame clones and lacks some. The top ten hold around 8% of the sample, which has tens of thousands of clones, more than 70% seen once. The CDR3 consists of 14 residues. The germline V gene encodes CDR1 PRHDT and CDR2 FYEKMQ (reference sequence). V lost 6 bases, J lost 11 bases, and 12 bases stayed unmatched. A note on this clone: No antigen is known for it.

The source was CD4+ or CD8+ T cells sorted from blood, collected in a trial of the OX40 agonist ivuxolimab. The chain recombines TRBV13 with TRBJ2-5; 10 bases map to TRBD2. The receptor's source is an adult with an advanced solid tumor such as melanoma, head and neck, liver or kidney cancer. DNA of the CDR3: TGTGCCAGCAGAGTAGCGGGGGGCAGGGAAGAGCAGTACTTC. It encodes CASRVAGGREEQYF. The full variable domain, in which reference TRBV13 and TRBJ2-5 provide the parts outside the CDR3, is AAGVIQSPRHLIKEKRETATLKCYPIPRHDTVYWYQQGPGQDPQFLISFYEKMQSDKGSIPDRFSAQQFSDYHSELNMSSLELGDSALYFCASRVAGGREEQYFGPGTRLLVL.